This T cell receptor beta chain was recorded in a study of OX40 agonist ivuxolimab in advanced cancers. Profiled with immunoSEQ multiplex PCR; TCRdb holds only in-frame clones, not every one. Of 49,000 or so clones detected, 89% appear once; the ten largest clones hold approximately 12%. CDR3 length: 13 amino acids. Germline CDR1 SGHRS, CDR2 YFSETQ. The V and J ends lost 4 bases and 1 base respectively, with 9 bases between them. The material was CD4+ or CD8+ T cells sorted from blood, obtained in a trial of the OX40 agonist ivuxolimab. This receptor was taken from an adult with an advanced solid tumor such as melanoma, head and neck, liver or kidney cancer. V and J are TRBV5-1 and TRBJ2-7; possibly TRBD2 for D (6 bases). Written as DNA, the CDR3 is TGCGCCAGCAGCGGGGGGATTTCCTACGAGCAGTACTTC. It encodes CASSGGISYEQYF.